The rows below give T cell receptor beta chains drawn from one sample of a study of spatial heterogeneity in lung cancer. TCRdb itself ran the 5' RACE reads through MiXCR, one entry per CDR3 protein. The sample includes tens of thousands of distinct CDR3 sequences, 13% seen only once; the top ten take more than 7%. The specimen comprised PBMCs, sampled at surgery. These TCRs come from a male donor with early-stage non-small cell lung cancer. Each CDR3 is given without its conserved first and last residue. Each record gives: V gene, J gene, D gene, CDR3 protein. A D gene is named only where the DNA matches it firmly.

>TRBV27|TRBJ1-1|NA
ASSLQGFDTEAF
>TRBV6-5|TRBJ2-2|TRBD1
ASSYGTANTGELF
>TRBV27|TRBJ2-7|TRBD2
ASSLKGLAEYYEQY
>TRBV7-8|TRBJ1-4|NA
ASSLLTSATNEKLF
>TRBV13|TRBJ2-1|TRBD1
ASSPWTGDNNEQF
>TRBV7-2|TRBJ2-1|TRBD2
ASSFQRLAVSSYNEQF
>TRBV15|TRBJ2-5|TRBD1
ATSKEDRIQETQY
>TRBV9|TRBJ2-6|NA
ASSGSRGRSGANVLT
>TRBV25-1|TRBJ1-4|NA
ASSYSNEKLF
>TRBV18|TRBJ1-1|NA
ASSPTQGENTEAF
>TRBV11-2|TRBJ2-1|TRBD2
ASSPSGGSSYNEQF
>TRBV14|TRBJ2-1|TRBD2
ASSQASGSNFYNEQF
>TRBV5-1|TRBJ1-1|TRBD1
ASVNRDRDSTEAF
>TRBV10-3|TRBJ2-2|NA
AISESRFSGELF
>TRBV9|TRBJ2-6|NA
ASSAGGQFSGANVLT
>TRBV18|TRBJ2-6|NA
ASSPLPSGGDSGANVLT
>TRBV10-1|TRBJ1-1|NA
ASSAAKTEAF
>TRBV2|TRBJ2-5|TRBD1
ASSETGQGRETQY
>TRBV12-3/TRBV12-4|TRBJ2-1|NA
ASRPFGAGLNNEQF
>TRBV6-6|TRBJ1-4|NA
ASRPTWGIQGVTNEKLF
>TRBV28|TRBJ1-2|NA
ASSPPRDYGYT
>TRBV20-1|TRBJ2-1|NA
SAPALGGSYNEQF
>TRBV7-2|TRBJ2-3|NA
ASRSPVQGADTQY
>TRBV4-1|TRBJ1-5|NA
ASSQDDTSRNQPQH
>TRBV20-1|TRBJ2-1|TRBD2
SALKGLAGANEQF
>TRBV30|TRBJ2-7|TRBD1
ARQGQGGAEQY
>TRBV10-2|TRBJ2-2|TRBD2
ASRATSGRAPGTGELF
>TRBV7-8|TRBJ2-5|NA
ASSLDSRAETQY
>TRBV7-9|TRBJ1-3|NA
ASTRGGNTIY
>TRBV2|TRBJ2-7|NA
ASTQGAGEQY
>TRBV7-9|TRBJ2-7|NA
ASSLGEEQY
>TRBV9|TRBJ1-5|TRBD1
ASRQGLNDNQPQH
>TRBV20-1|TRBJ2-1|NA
SARDYLNEQF
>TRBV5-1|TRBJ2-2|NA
ASSLGAGAFTGELF
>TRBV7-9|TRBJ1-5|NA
ASSSGGPQPNQPQH
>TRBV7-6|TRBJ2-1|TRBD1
ASSYNRGQGNEQF
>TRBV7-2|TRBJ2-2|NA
ASSLFTGNTGELF
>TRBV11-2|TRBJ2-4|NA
ASSPSRGPKNIQY
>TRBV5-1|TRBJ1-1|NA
ASSLASMNTEAF
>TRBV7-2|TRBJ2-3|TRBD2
ASSLGFAGGVQDTQY
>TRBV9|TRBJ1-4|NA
ASSVGWSQNEKLF
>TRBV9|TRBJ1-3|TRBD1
ASSTRTGGNTIY
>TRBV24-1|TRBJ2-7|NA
ATSEGSGYEQY
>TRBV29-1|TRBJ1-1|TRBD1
SVEVLGGLNTEAF
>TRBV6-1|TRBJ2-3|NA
ASSVGSSTDTQY
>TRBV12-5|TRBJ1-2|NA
ASVPSGIYGYT
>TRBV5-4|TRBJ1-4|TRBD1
ASSSPGGDSEKLF